These 3 T cell receptor beta chains originate from one sample sequenced in a study of T cell repertoires in cytomegalovirus infection. The antigens of these receptors remain unknown. TCRdb recomputed calls from the reads with MiXCR, one row per CDR3 protein. The sample yields fewer than 1,000,000 distinct CDR3 sequences, roughly 31% seen once. The source material was cultured CD8+ T cells from PBMCs, sampled from culture after CMV antigen stimulation. These receptors originate from a human donor in good health (CMV status not recorded). Some clones in this sample may be carry-over from other donors' samples.

This rearrangement joins TRBV6-1 to TRBJ2-3, with 12 positions matching TRBD2. The CDR3 covers 14 residues. The ends lost 7 bases at V and 5 bases at J; junction bases unmatched: 4. Germline CDR1 reads MNHNS; CDR2 reads SASEGT. The CDR3 region is CASKLAGGEDTQYF. The CDR3 DNA is TGTGCCAGCAAACTAGCGGGGGGTGAAGATACGCAGTATTTT.

V usage is TRBV7-6 and J usage is TRBJ2-7; possibly TRBD1 or TRBD2 for D (6 bases each). With 1 base removed from V and 3 bases from J, the gap between germline ends came to 10 bases. Germline V CDR1 and CDR2: SGHVS, FNYEAQ. The CDR3 sequence is 14 residues long. The CDR3 bases are TGTGCCAGCAGCTTAGAGGAGGGGGACTACGAGCAGTACTTC. This gives the protein CASSLEEGDYEQYF.

This clonotype has only a few counts. J is TRBJ2-3 and V is TRBV7-9; D is unclear. This CDR3 has 13 residues. CDR1 is SEHNR, CDR2 FQNEAQ, per germline (reference sequence). V was trimmed by 5 bases and J by 5 bases, leaving 11 bases between them. CDR3 amino acids: CASSPLRVDTQYF. In DNA form, the CDR3 reads TGTGCCAGCAGCCCGTTAAGGGTAGATACGCAGTATTTT.